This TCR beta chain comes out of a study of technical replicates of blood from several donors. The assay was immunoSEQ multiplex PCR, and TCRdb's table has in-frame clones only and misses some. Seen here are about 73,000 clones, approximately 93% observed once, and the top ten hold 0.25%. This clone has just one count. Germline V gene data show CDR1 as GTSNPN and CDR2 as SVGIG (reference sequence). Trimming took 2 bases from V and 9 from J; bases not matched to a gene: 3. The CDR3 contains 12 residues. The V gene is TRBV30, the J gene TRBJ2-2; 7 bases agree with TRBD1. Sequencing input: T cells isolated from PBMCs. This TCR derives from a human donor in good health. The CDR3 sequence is CAWSSDRRELFF. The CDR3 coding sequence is TGTGCCTGGAGTTCGGACAGGAGGGAGCTGTTTTTT.